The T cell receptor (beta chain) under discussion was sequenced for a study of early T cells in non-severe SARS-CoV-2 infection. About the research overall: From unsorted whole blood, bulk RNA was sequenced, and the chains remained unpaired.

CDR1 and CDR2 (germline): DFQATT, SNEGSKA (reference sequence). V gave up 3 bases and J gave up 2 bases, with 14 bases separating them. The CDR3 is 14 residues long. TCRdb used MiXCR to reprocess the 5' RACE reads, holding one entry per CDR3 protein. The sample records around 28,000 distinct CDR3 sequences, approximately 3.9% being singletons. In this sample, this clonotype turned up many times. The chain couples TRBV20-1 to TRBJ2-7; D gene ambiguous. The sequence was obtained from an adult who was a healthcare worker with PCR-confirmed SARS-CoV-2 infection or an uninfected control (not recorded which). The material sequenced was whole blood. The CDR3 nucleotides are TGCAGTGCTAGTAAACCCTTAACAACCTACGAGCAGTACTTC. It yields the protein CSASKPLTTYEQYF.